Listed here are 30 T cell receptor beta chains from one sample, sequenced in a study of T cells after yellow fever vaccination. TCRdb redid the calling of the 5' RACE reads with MiXCR, one entry per CDR3 protein. The sample contains about 240,000 distinct CDR3 sequences, less than 9% of which appear only once. The specimen was CD4+ T cells sorted from PBMCs, collected 15 days after the yellow fever booster vaccination. The receptors shown here come from a young man who received the YFV17D yellow fever vaccine.

The chain combines TRBV7-8 with TRBJ2-3, with 8 bases fitting TRBD2. The CDR3 length is 15 residues. CDR1 and CDR2 (germline): SGHVS, FQNEAQ. J was trimmed by 5 bases and V by 5 bases; bases with no gene match: 9. For the CDR3, the DNA is TGTGCCAGCAGCGCCTCCGGGACTAGTGGAGATACGCAGTATTTT. This translates into CASSASGTSGDTQYF. The variable domain in full, with the rest retrieved from reference TRBV7-8 and TRBJ2-3, is GAGVSQSPRYKVAKRGQDVALRCDPISGHVSLFWYQQALGQGPEFLTYFQNEAQLDKSGLPSDRFFAERPEGSVSTLKIQRTQQEDSAVYLCASSASGTSGDTQYFGPGTRLTVL.

This clonotype was seen ten or more times. This chain connects TRBV20-1 to TRBJ1-2; tentatively, D is TRBD1 (6 bases). In germline, CDR1 is DFQATT, CDR2 SNEGSKA (reference sequence). This CDR3 comprises 14 residues. The V end lost 6 bases, the J end lost 7 bases, and 21 bases lay between the germline ends. The CDR3 DNA sequence: TGCAGTGCCCGTCGGGGGGACAAAGAAATTGGCTACACCTTC. Its protein product is CSARRGDKEIGYTF.

This clonotype was seen more than once but under ten times. The J gene is TRBJ1-2, the V gene TRBV19, with D perhaps matching TRBD1 (5 bases). Trimming took 7 bases from V and 2 from J, leaving 17 bases between them. Per germline, CDR1 LNHDA and CDR2 SQIVND (reference sequence). The CDR3 has 15 residues. Here the CDR3 reads CASTRGGYLNYGYTF. For the CDR3, the DNA is TGTGCCAGTACCCGTGGGGGGTACCTCAACTATGGCTACACCTTC.

This clonotype was seen a handful of times. The junction departs from the called germline gene at one end, perhaps through a read error. V is TRBV7-2 and J is TRBJ2-7, with D unclear. The CDR3 consists of 14 residues. The germline gives CDR1 SGHTA, CDR2 FQGNSA. The CDR3 protein is CASSVAARLGEQYF. CDR3 coding DNA: TGTGCCAGCAGCGTAGCAGCCCGGTTGGGCGAGCAGTACTTC.

This clonotype was observed a few times. The chain has TRBV5-1 and TRBJ2-5, with 7 bases aligning to TRBD2. The CDR3 contains 15 residues. Germline CDR1 reads SGHRS; CDR2 reads YFSETQ. Trimming cost V 0 bases and J 1 base; bases outside gene matches: 3. CDR3 bases: TGCGCCAGCAGCTTGGGGTCTAGCGGCCAAGAGACCCAGTACTTC. Protein product: CASSLGSSGQETQYF.

This clonotype came up many times. The rearrangement uses TRBV5-6 and TRBJ2-3; D uncertain. The CDR3 is made up of 11 amino acids. The V end lost 7 bases, the J end lost 4 bases, and 7 bases lay between the germline ends. Germline CDR1 and CDR2: SGHDT and YYEEEE. The CDR3 bases are TGTGCCAGCGGGATACCAGATACGCAGTATTTT. Encoded protein: CASGIPDTQYF.

This chain uses TRBV9 with TRBJ2-1; D is perhaps TRBD1 or TRBD2 (5 bases each). Germline loops: CDR1 SGDLS, CDR2 YYNGEE. The CDR3 is 14 residues long. V lost 0 bases, J lost 6 bases, and 10 bases lay in between. The CDR3 DNA follows: TGTGCCAGCAGCGTAGCGGGACGAGGCAATGAGCAGTTCTTC. Encoded protein: CASSVAGRGNEQFF. The full variable domain, with the rest looked up from reference TRBV9 and TRBJ2-1, is DSGVTQTPKHLITATGQRVTLRCSPRSGDLSVYWYQQSLDQGLQFLIQYYNGEERAKGNILERFSAQQFPDLHSELNLSSLELGDSALYFCASSVAGRGNEQFFGPGTRLTVL.

The rearrangement uses TRBV30 and TRBJ1-5, with D maybe TRBD1 (5 bases). From germline, CDR1 is GTSNPN and CDR2 SVGIG (reference sequence). V dropped 3 bases and J dropped 7 bases, with 13 bases sitting between them. This CDR3 has 13 amino acids. Here the CDR3 reads CAWSNSEGQPQHF. The CDR3 DNA reads as TGTGCCTGGAGCAATTCGGAGGGGCAGCCCCAGCATTTT.

This rearrangement joins TRBV20-1 to TRBJ2-1, with D possibly matching TRBD2 (7 bases). CDR1 and CDR2 from the germline V gene are DFQATT and SNEGSKA (reference sequence). Between the trimmed V and J ends, which lost 0 bases and 6 bases, there was a span of 12 bases. The CDR3 covers 14 residues. The CDR3 nucleotides read TGCAGTGCTAGAGATGGGGGGGCGCGCAATGAGCAGTTCTTC. Its translation is CSARDGGARNEQFF.

This clonotype was counted at least ten times. This chain joins TRBV6-2 or TRBV6-3 and TRBJ2-7, with TRBD1 matching 11 bases. With 5 bases clipped from V and 6 bases from J, the junction kept 6 bases outside the gene matches. This CDR3 is 14 amino acids long. The V gene's germline CDR1 is MNHEY and CDR2 SVGEGT. The CDR3: CASSLWTGGAEQYF. CDR3 bases: TGTGCCAGCAGTCTTTGGACAGGGGGCGCCGAGCAGTACTTC.

This sequence joins TRBV30 and TRBJ2-3, with D possibly being TRBD2 (8 bases). CDR1 is GTSNPN and CDR2 is SVGIG in the germline V gene (reference sequence). This CDR3 has 18 residues. V was shortened by 3 bases and J by 6 bases, with 28 bases between the two germline ends. CDR3 sequence: CAWRGGTAVAGWPDTQYF. CDR3 DNA: TGTGCCTGGAGGGGGGGGACAGCAGTAGCGGGATGGCCCGATACGCAGTATTTT.

The chain carries TRBV11-2 and TRBJ1-1, with a weak D call TRBD1 (6 bases). Germline V gene sequence: CDR1 SGHAT, CDR2 FQNNGV. The CDR3 consists of 12 residues. Trimming removed 2 bases at V and 10 bases at J, with 11 bases between. CDR3 sequence reads: CASSLQGYRAFF. The CDR3 DNA reads TGTGCCAGCAGCTTACAGGGGTATCGAGCTTTCTTT.

This clonotype was seen at least ten times. A read error may account for a junction end that differs from germline. This chain joins TRBV7-2 and TRBJ2-2; D gene uncertain. The V gene's germline CDR1 is SGHTA and CDR2 FQGNSA. The CDR3 has 11 residues. The CDR3 coding sequence is TGTGCCAGCAGCCGCCCCGGCGAGCTGTTTTTT. Translated: CASSRPGELFF. The whole variable domain, filled in from reference TRBV7-2 and TRBJ2-2, reads GAGVSQSPSNKVTEKGKDVELRCDPISGHTALYWYRQSLGQGLEFLIYFQGNSAPDKSGLPSDRFSAERTGGSVSTLTIQRTQQEDSAVYLCASSRPGELFFGEGSRLTVL.

This clonotype was recorded a few times. The chain employs TRBV4-2 and TRBJ2-5, with no clear D. The CDR3 is made up of 17 amino acids. Germline CDR1 reads LGHNA; CDR2 reads YNFKEQ. The ends were cut back, 1 base at V and 5 bases at J, with 20 bases in the middle. The CDR3 protein is CASSQAGERPGQETQYF. The CDR3 bases are TGTGCCAGCAGCCAAGCCGGAGAGCGCCCCGGTCAGGAGACCCAGTACTTC.

This clonotype was counted between two and nine times. The gene calls are TRBV20-1 and TRBJ1-3; D is possibly TRBD1 (6 bases). V gave up 7 bases and J gave up 2 bases, with 18 bases separating them. The CDR3 extends over 15 amino acids. Germline CDR1 reads DFQATT; CDR2 reads SNEGSKA (reference sequence). The CDR3 is CSVSSIGGPGNTIYF. CDR3 DNA: TGCAGTGTTTCCTCAATTGGGGGCCCTGGAAACACCATATATTTT.

This clonotype was observed a few times. The V and J genes are TRBV6-5 and TRBJ2-5; D possibly uses TRBD1 or TRBD2 (6 bases each). CDR1 and CDR2 from the germline V gene are MNHEY and SVGAGI. This CDR3 comprises 10 residues. The CDR3 nucleotides are TGTACTACGGGGGCTGAGACCCAGTACTTC. Translated, it gives CTTGAETQYF.

In its sample, this clonotype was seen many times. The rearrangement uses TRBV5-4 and TRBJ1-1, with 12 bases aligning to TRBD1. V gave up 4 bases and J gave up 0 bases; unmatched junction bases: 7. CDR1 is SGHNT and CDR2 is YYREEE in the germline V gene (reference sequence). This CDR3 contains 17 residues. The CDR3 region has the DNA TGTGCCAGCAGCAGAGGGACAGGGGGCCCGCTGAACACTGAAGCTTTCTTT. This codes for CASSRGTGGPLNTEAFF.

The chain carries TRBV20-1 and TRBJ2-1; D perhaps matches TRBD2 (5 bases). V lost 5 bases and J 6 bases, leaving 11 bases between the germline ends. CDR3 length equals 12 residues. CDR1 and CDR2 from the germline V gene are DFQATT and SNEGSKA (reference sequence). The CDR3 is CSARASPNEQFF. CDR3 nucleotide sequence: TGCAGTGCTCGTGCTAGCCCCAATGAGCAGTTCTTC.

The chain recombines TRBV5-4 with TRBJ2-3, with 9 nucleotides matching TRBD1. This CDR3 has 16 residues. Germline V gene sequence: CDR1 SGHNT, CDR2 YYREEE (reference sequence). J lost 4 bases, V lost 1 base, and 7 bases had no gene match. CDR3 nucleotide sequence: TGTGCCAGCAGCTTGCGGAAACAGGGGGCCGCAGATACGCAGTATTTT. Amino acids: CASSLRKQGAADTQYF.

This clonotype was seen a handful of times. The V gene is TRBV5-1, the J gene TRBJ2-1; D is undetermined. The V gene lost 0 bases and the J gene lost 3 bases, with 10 bases spanning the gap. Germline-derived CDR1 and CDR2 are SGHRS and YFSETQ. The CDR3 has 15 amino acids. For the CDR3, the DNA is TGCGCCAGCAGCTTGGAAGTGGGGTACTACAATGAGCAGTTCTTC. Translation gives CASSLEVGYYNEQFF.

Turning to this clonotype: A much larger clone is a single base away; this may be a read error. The CDR3 end shows no conserved phenylalanine or tryptophan, and so a read error is likely. The V call is TRBV7-2, the J call TRBJ2-1, with D perhaps being TRBD1 or TRBD2 (5 bases each). Germline lookup yields CDR1 SGHTA and CDR2 FQGNSA. The V end lost 0 bases, the J end lost 8 bases, and 11 bases lay between the germline ends. CDR3 length: 14 residues. In nucleotides, the CDR3 is TGTGCCAGCAGCTTAGCGGTAGGGACGGATGAGCAGTTCTTG. Its translation is CASSLAVGTDEQFL.

This clonotype was observed at least ten times. The chain links TRBV3-1 to TRBJ2-5; 8 bases line up with TRBD2. Trimming cost V 4 bases and J 5 bases; bases outside gene matches: 9. CDR3 length equals 15 residues. Germline V gene data show CDR1 as LGHDT and CDR2 as YNNKEL (reference sequence). CDR3 DNA sequence: TGTGCCAGCAGCCCCACCTCGGGGACTAGGGAGACCCAGTACTTC. The encoded protein is CASSPTSGTRETQYF.

In its sample, this clonotype was seen a few times. The chain carries TRBV20-1 and TRBJ2-1, with TRBD2 matching over 11 bases. V lost 4 bases to trimming and J lost 9 bases; unmatched junction nucleotides: 23. Germline assignment: CDR1 DFQATT and CDR2 SNEGSKA (reference sequence). CDR3 length: 19 residues. CDR3 region: CSATRTSGFPLGVFGEQFF. The CDR3 DNA reads TGCAGTGCTACGCGGACTAGCGGGTTCCCCCTGGGCGTCTTCGGTGAGCAGTTCTTC.

This clonotype came up a few times. Here the CDR3 reads CASSQGLTGSYEQYF. In DNA, the CDR3 is TGCGCCAGCAGCCAAGGGTTAACGGGAAGCTACGAGCAGTACTTC. The rearrangement joins TRBV4-3 to TRBJ2-7; D possibly corresponds to TRBD2 (5 bases). This CDR3 region has 15 residues. CDR1 and CDR2 from the germline V gene are LGHNA and YSLEER. Trimming took off 1 base at V and 3 bases at J, with 13 bases between the two ends.

This clonotype turned up a few times. The J gene is TRBJ2-1, the V gene TRBV12-5, with D uncertain. V was shortened by 2 bases and J by 7 bases, with 6 bases between the two germline ends. CDR3 length: 12 amino acids. Germline assignment: CDR1 LGHNT and CDR2 FRNRAP. CDR3 nucleotides: TGTGCTAGTGGTTTGATGGGTAATGAGCAGTTCTTC. It encodes CASGLMGNEQFF.

This clonotype appeared a few times. This chain joins TRBV20-1 and TRBJ2-1; 8 bases agree with TRBD2. The junction had 6 bases not matched to a gene; V was cut back by 5 bases and J by 9 bases. The germline V gene has CDR1 DFQATT and CDR2 SNEGSKA (reference sequence). The CDR3 has 12 residues. CDR3 residues: CSAASGRGEQFF. The CDR3 DNA follows: TGCAGTGCTGCTAGCGGGCGGGGTGAGCAGTTCTTC.

The CDR3 is CASRPGTGDYEQYF. CDR3 DNA sequence: TGTGCCAGCAGACCCGGGACAGGGGACTACGAGCAGTACTTC. The J gene is TRBJ2-7, the V gene TRBV6-1; 10 bases fit TRBD1. Germline-derived CDR1 and CDR2 are MNHNS and SASEGT. The CDR3 is 14 amino acids. J gave up 3 bases and V 6 bases, and 5 bases lay outside the gene matches.

The chain couples TRBV10-3 to TRBJ1-6; perhaps TRBD1 as D (6 bases). Germline CDR1 is ENHRY and CDR2 is SYGVKD. The length of the CDR3 is 16 residues. V lost 2 bases and J lost 1, with 9 bases in between. CDR3 loop: CAISEIGGSYNSPLHF. CDR3 bases: TGTGCCATCAGTGAGATAGGGGGGTCCTATAATTCACCCCTCCACTTT.

This clonotype was detected only a few times. The J gene is TRBJ1-6, the V gene TRBV7-9, with D unresolved. The germline gives CDR1 SEHNR, CDR2 FQNEAQ (reference sequence). The CDR3 covers 17 residues. Trimming shortened V by 5 bases and J by 0 bases, and 14 bases separated the two germline ends. The CDR3 sequence is CASSPALSSSYNSPLHF. CDR3 in DNA: TGTGCCAGCAGCCCGGCCCTCTCGAGCTCCTATAATTCACCCCTCCACTTT.

This chain uses TRBV3-1 with TRBJ1-2; 7 bases match TRBD1. Germline V gene lookup returns CDR1 LGHDT and CDR2 YNNKEL (reference sequence). The CDR3 is 12 amino acids. V was clipped by 5 bases and J by 7 bases; unmatched bases: 4. The CDR3 region is CASSLGQFGYTF. The CDR3 DNA reads as TGTGCCAGCAGCTTGGGACAGTTTGGCTACACCTTC. Full variable domain (missing parts from reference TRBV3-1 and TRBJ1-2): DTAVSQTPKYLVTQMGNDKSIKCEQNLGHDTMYWYKQDSKKFLKIMFSYNNKELIINETVPNRFSPKSPDKAHLNLHINSLELGDSAVYFCASSLGQFGYTFGSGTRLTVV.